This TCR beta chain was documented in a study of cytomegalovirus exposure and HLA in healthy donors. Germline values: CDR1 SGHRS, CDR2 YFSETQ. Trimming cost V 0 bases and J 2 bases, with 9 bases left between them. This CDR3 region has 14 residues. Points from the study as a whole: TRBV6-2, TRBV6-3 and some other V segments were unresolvable in 87-base-pair reads.

About this clone: Its target is not known.

PCR primers comprised 60 Vbeta and 13 Jbeta primers. TCRdb's table, derived via immunoSEQ multiplex PCR, lists solely in-frame clones and lacks some. The sample includes about 54,000 clones, approximately 81% seen only once; the top ten take 3%. The clonotype comes from a woman aged 18-29 years in good health and CMV-seronegative. The chain uses TRBV5-1 and TRBJ2-7; D is uncertain. The sample taken for sequencing was PBMCs. CDR3 loop: CASSLGTSAYEQYF. Here the CDR3 DNA reads TGCGCCAGCAGCTTGGGAACTTCTGCCTACGAGCAGTACTTC.